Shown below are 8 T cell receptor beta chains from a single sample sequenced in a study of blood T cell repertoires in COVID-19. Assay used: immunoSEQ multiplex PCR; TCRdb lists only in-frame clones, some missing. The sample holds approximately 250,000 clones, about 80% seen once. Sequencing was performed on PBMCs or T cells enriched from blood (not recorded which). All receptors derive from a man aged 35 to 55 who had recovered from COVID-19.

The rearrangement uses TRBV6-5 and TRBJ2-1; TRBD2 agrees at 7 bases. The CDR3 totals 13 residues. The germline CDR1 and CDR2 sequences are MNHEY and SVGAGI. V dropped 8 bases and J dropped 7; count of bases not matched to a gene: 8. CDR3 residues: CASGGGTRNEQFF. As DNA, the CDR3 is TGTGCCAGCGGGGGGGGAACGAGAAATGAGCAGTTCTTC.

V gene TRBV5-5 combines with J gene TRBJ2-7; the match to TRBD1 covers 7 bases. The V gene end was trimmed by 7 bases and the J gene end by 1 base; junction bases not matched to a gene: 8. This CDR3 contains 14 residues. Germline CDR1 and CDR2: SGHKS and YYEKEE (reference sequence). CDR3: CASLGQGVSYEQYF. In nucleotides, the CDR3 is TGTGCCAGCCTCGGGCAGGGGGTATCCTACGAGCAGTACTTC.

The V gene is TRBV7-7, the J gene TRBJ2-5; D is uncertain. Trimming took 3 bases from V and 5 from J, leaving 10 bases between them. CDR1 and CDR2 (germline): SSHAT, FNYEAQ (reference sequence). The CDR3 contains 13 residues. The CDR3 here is CASSLGSQETQYF. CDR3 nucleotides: TGTGCCAGCAGCTTGGGCAGCCAGGAGACCCAGTACTTC.

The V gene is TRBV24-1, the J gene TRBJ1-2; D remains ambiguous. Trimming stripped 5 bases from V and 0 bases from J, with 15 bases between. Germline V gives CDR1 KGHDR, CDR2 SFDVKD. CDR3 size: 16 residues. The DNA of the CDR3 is TGTGCCACCAGTGCCGGAGGACGTTCAGCTAACTATGGCTACACCTTC. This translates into CATSAGGRSANYGYTF.

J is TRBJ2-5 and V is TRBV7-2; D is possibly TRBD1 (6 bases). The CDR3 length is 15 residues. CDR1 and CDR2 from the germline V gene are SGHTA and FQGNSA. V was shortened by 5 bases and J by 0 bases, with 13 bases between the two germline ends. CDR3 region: CASSGDTTYQETQYF. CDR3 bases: TGTGCCAGCAGCGGGGACACTACTTACCAAGAGACCCAGTACTTC.

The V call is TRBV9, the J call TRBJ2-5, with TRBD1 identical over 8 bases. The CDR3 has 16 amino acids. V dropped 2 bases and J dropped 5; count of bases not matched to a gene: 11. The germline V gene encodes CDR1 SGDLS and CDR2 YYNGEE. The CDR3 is CASSVAGQGAGETQYF. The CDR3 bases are TGTGCCAGCAGCGTCGCCGGCCAGGGGGCTGGGGAGACCCAGTACTTC.

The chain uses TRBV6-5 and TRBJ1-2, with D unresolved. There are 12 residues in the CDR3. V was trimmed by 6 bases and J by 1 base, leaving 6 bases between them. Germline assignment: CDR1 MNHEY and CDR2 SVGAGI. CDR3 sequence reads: CASRRYNYGYTF. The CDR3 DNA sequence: TGTGCCAGCAGGCGATATAACTATGGCTACACCTTC.

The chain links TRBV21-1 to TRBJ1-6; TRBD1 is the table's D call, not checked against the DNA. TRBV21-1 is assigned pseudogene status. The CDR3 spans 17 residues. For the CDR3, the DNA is TGTGCCAGCAGCAAAGCAAGAGTAGACAGGGACAATTCACCCCTCCACTTT. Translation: CASSKARVDRDNSPLHF.